A selection of T cell receptor beta chains follows, all from one sample in a study of naive and memory T cell subsets. MiXCR, applied by TCRdb to the UMI-ligation and nested PCR reads, yields one record per CDR3 protein. The sample gives approximately 140,000 distinct CDR3 sequences, approximately 15% of which show up once; about 0.13% is in the top ten. Material for sequencing was naive CD4+ T cells from blood. These TCRs come from a human donor in good health. Both conserved end residues are part of each CDR3. The D gene is left open where the match is weak. The size field is filled for only some rows; it gives once, few, many or a size class.

>TRBV29-1|NA|12|TRBJ2-4|NA
TGCAGCGTCGCACCGGCAACGGGGATTCAGTACTTC
CSVAPATGIQYF
>TRBV15|few|14|TRBJ2-5|NA
TGTGCCACCAGCAGACCCGACAGGAAAGAGACCCAGTACTTC
CATSRPDRKETQYF
>TRBV30|NA|15|TRBJ2-1|TRBD2
TGTGCCTGGCGGGCGTGGGGGGGGGCCTACAATGAGCAGTTCTTC
CAWRAWGGAYNEQFF
>TRBV4-3|many|13|TRBJ2-1|NA
TGCGCCAGCAGCCAAGCCCTTCAGGGTGAGCAGTTCTTC
CASSQALQGEQFF
>TRBV6-2/TRBV6-3|NA|15|TRBJ2-7|TRBD2
TGTGCCAGCAGAGACCAGGGACTAGCTGACTACGAGCAGTACTTC
CASRDQGLADYEQYF
>TRBV7-2|few|14|TRBJ2-1|NA
TGTGCCAGCAGACGCCAAGATTCCTACAATGAGCAGTTCTTC
CASRRQDSYNEQFF
>TRBV29-1|NA|11|TRBJ2-3|NA
TGCAGCGTTTTTAGCACAGATACGCAGTATTTT
CSVFSTDTQYF
>TRBV29-1|once|17|TRBJ1-5|TRBD1
TGCAGCGTGAAGCCCCGGGACAGATCCCTTAGCAATCAGCCCCAGCATTTT
CSVKPRDRSLSNQPQHF
>TRBV7-2|NA|16|TRBJ2-5|NA
TGTGCCAGCAGCAAATCCGGACAGTCCGGTCGGGAGACCCAGTACTTC
CASSKSGQSGRETQYF
>TRBV6-6|NA|15|TRBJ1-3|TRBD1
TGTGCCAGCATGGACAGGTCCGACTCTGGAAACACCATATATTTT
CASMDRSDSGNTIYF
>TRBV6-6|NA|16|TRBJ1-5|NA
TGTGCCAGCAGTCCCAGGTCCCCTTATAGCAATCAGCCCCAGCATTTT
CASSPRSPYSNQPQHF
>TRBV29-1|few|12|TRBJ2-3|NA
TGCAGCGTTGAACCTTTCACAGATACGCAGTATTTT
CSVEPFTDTQYF
>TRBV20-1|few|15|TRBJ2-7|NA
TGCAGTGCTAGAATAAAGGGGAGGGCAGGGGGCGAGCAGTACTTC
CSARIKGRAGGEQYF
>TRBV7-3|many|14|TRBJ2-3|TRBD2
TGTGCCAGCAGCCTAGCGGGAGTTGCAGATACGCAGTATTTT
CASSLAGVADTQYF
>TRBV29-1|many|13|TRBJ2-1|NA
TGCAGCGTTGAAGGGACAGCCTACAATGAGCAGTTCTTC
CSVEGTAYNEQFF
>TRBV12-3/TRBV12-4|NA|13|TRBJ2-7|NA
TGTGCCAGCAGTTTACAGGAGAACTACGAGCAGTACTTC
CASSLQENYEQYF
>TRBV2|few|12|TRBJ1-1|NA
TGTGCCGCCAACCGGAGGGGGACTGAAGCTTTCTTT
CAANRRGTEAFF
>TRBV14|few|13|TRBJ2-7|TRBD2
TGTGCCAGCAGCGGACTAGCGGGAGGGCCCGCGAACTTC
CASSGLAGGPANF
>TRBV7-3|once|14|TRBJ2-7|TRBD2
TGTGCCAGCAGCTTACTAGCGGAGACCTACGAGCAGTACTTC
CASSLLAETYEQYF
>TRBV20-1|NA|13|TRBJ2-3|TRBD1
TGCAGGGCCGGGACAGGGGGCACAGATACGCAGTATTTT
CRAGTGGTDTQYF
>TRBV11-2|NA|16|TRBJ2-7|NA
TGTGCCAGCAGCTTAGATCTTGGGGGGGGCCGCTACGAGCAGTACTTC
CASSLDLGGGRYEQYF
>TRBV6-5|few|13|TRBJ1-6|NA
TGTGCCAGCGGATCAGGGGTGGAATCACCCCTCCACTTT
CASGSGVESPLHF
>TRBV18|few|17|TRBJ2-1|TRBD1
TGTGCCAGCTCACCGGACAGGGGTATATTAGTTCCAACTGAGCAGTTCTTC
CASSPDRGILVPTEQFF
>TRBV7-2|NA|15|TRBJ2-7|TRBD1
TGTGCCAGCAGTTCCACAGGGGGGAAGACCTACGAGCAGTACTTC
CASSSTGGKTYEQYF
>TRBV27|NA|16|TRBJ2-3|NA
TGTGCCAGCAGTAGGTCAGCTCTCACTAGCACAGATACGCAGTATTTT
CASSRSALTSTDTQYF
>TRBV19|NA|16|TRBJ2-4|TRBD2
TGTGCCAGTAGTATATTACTAGCGGGGGGAAAAAACATTCAGTACTTC
CASSILLAGGKNIQYF
>TRBV7-3|NA|13|TRBJ2-1|NA
TGTGCCAGCAGCCCTACCAACGACAATGAGCAGTTCTTC
CASSPTNDNEQFF
>TRBV29-1|many|12|TRBJ2-3|NA
TGCAGCGTTGTGGCGGGCACAGATACGCAGTATTTT
CSVVAGTDTQYF
>TRBV30|NA|14|TRBJ2-3|TRBD2
TGTGCCTGGAGCGGCCTAGCGGGCGAAGATACGCAGTATTTT
CAWSGLAGEDTQYF
>TRBV12-3/TRBV12-4|few|13|TRBJ2-1|NA
TGTGCCAGCAGTCTAACGTTTAAGGGGGGACAGTTCTTC
CASSLTFKGGQFF
>TRBV11-3|NA|12|TRBJ2-1|NA
TGTGCCAGCAGCTTAGATGAGGGGACTCGGTTCTTC
CASSLDEGTRFF
>TRBV6-1|few|14|TRBJ1-2|TRBD1
TGTGCCAGCAGGAGGACAGGGCTGAACTATGGCTACACCTTC
CASRRTGLNYGYTF
>TRBV6-6|NA|13|TRBJ2-7|NA
TGTGCCAGCAGCCTAGACAATGCCAACGAGCAGTACTTC
CASSLDNANEQYF
>TRBV7-2|NA|13|TRBJ2-7|TRBD1
TGTGCCAGCAGCCCCCGGGACAGGGACGAGCAGTACTTC
CASSPRDRDEQYF
>TRBV3-1|NA|15|TRBJ1-4|NA
TGTGCCAGCAGCCAAGACCGTGGAACTAATGAAAAACTGTTTTTT
CASSQDRGTNEKLFF
>TRBV28|few|18|TRBJ2-3|TRBD2
TGTGCCAGCAGTTTATCCCTCGGACTAGCGGGAACAACCGATACGCAGTATTTT
CASSLSLGLAGTTDTQYF
>TRBV7-2|few|15|TRBJ1-5|NA
TGTGCCAGCAGCAGGGACGGGCGTAGCAATCAGCCCCAGCATTTT
CASSRDGRSNQPQHF
>TRBV12-3/TRBV12-4|few|14|TRBJ2-7|NA
TGTGCCAGCAGCCGACTTCTTTCTCCCTACGAGCAGTACTTC
CASSRLLSPYEQYF
>TRBV21-1|NA|14|TRBJ2-3|NA
TGTGCCAGCGAGGACAGGGGAGCGGCAGATACGCAGTATTTT
CASEDRGAADTQYF
>TRBV18|once|15|TRBJ2-7|NA
TGTGCCAGCTCACCACGGGGGGGCAGGGAAATCGAGCAGTACTTC
CASSPRGGREIEQYF
>TRBV18|NA|13|TRBJ2-5|TRBD1
TGTGCCAGCTCACCCGGGACAGAAGAGACCCAGTACTTC
CASSPGTEETQYF
>TRBV7-2|NA|15|TRBJ1-5|NA
TGTGCCAGCAGCCTAGTTGGGTATAGCAATCAGCCCCAGCATTTT
CASSLVGYSNQPQHF
>TRBV28|NA|17|TRBJ2-3|TRBD1
TGTGCCAGCAGTCCGGGACAGGGCAAACCTAGCACAGATACGCAGTATTTT
CASSPGQGKPSTDTQYF
>TRBV10-3|once|12|TRBJ1-1|NA
TGTGCCATCAGGGCAGCGAACACTGAAGCTTTCTTT
CAIRAANTEAFF
>TRBV27|many|13|TRBJ2-3|NA
TGTGCCAGCAGTTTTGAGGGCACAGATACGCAGTATTTT
CASSFEGTDTQYF
>TRBV12-3/TRBV12-4|few|13|TRBJ1-2|NA
TGTGCCAGCAGTTTACACCATCGTGATGGCTACACCTTC
CASSLHHRDGYTF
>TRBV19|NA|15|TRBJ1-1|TRBD1
TGTGCCAGTAGTATACCAAACAGGGGGAACACTGAAGCTTTCTTT
CASSIPNRGNTEAFF
>TRBV12-3/TRBV12-4|NA|15|TRBJ1-3|NA
TGTGCCAGCAGTTTGTCCCGAAACTCTGGAAACACCATATATTTT
CASSLSRNSGNTIYF
>TRBV6-5|few|16|TRBJ2-1|TRBD2
TGTGCCAGCAGTTACGTAGCGGGAGGGCTCTACAATGAGCAGTTCTTC
CASSYVAGGLYNEQFF
>TRBV10-3|few|13|TRBJ1-1|NA
TGTGCCATCAGTGGGACCCTGAACACTGAAGCTTTCTTT
CAISGTLNTEAFF
>TRBV12-3/TRBV12-4|NA|13|TRBJ1-5|NA
TGTGCCAGCAGTTTAACCCGTGATCAGCCCCAGAATTTT
CASSLTRDQPQNF